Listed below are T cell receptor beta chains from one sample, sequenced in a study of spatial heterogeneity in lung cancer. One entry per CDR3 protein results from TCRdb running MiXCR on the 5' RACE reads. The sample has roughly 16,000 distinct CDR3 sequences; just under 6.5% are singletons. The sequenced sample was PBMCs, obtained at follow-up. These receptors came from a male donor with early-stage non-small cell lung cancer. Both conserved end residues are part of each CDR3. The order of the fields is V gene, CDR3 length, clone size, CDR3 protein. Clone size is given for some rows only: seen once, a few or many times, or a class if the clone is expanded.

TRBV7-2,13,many,CASSFGRLNEQFF
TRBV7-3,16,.,CASSLSSGQGQETQYF
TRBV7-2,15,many,CASSLSGVVTDTQYF
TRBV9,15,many,CASSVRGLASDTQYF
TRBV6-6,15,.,CATEGASGGTGELFF
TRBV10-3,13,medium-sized,CAISGGSSYEQYF
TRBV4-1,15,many,CASSQWQSSYNEQFF
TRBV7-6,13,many,CASSLDSQETQYF
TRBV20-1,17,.,CSAPPSWGGSYNSPLHF
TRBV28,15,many,CASSRGDRAHYGYTF
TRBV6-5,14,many,CASSYRSADQPQHF
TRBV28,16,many,CAVPARGGSSYNEQFF
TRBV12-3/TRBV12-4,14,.,CASSLTLTLETQYF
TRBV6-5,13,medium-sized,CASTQTRNTEAFF
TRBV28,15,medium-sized,CASSLTGETNYGYTF
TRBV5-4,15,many,CASSLALGGHNEQFF
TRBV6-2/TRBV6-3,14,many,CASTSRGSNQPQHF
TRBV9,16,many,CASSAPEGGTTGELFF
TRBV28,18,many,CASSFGRLAGGNTLEQYF
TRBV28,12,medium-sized,CASSPGSPPRFF
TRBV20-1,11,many,CSAREIREAFF
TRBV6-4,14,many,CASSAGTGGYGYTF
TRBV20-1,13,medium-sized,CSAETRNYNEQFF
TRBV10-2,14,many,CASRSGWGTDTQYF
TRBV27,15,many,CASSLGGRTYNEQFF
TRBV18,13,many,CASSPGQANEQFF
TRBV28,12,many,CATGDRGPLLHF
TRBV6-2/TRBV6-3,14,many,CASSSSATNEKLFF
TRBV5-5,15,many,CASSLRLADFNEQFF
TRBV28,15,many,CASSGGGSAFYEQYF
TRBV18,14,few,CASSRTRSEETQYF
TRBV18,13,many,CASSLSFTDTQYF
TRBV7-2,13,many,CASSPSAGGELFF
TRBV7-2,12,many,CASRNEANVLTF
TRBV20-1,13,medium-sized,CSAPIAGVYEQYF
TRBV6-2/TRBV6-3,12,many,CASSVLQETQYF
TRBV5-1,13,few,CASSLGAREEAFF
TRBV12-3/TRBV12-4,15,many,CASRPELGSADTQYF
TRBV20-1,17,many,CSASPIGLAGGSGELFF
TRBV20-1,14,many,CSARLAGVADTQYF
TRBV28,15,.,CASSTNRFSTDTQYF
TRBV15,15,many,CATSRGGRGRETQYF
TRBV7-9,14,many,CASSLAGTDNEQFF
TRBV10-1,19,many,CASSAGRTAADQGVYEQYF
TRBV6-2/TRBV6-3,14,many,CASSKREDSYEQYF
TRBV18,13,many,CASSPERAGGYTF